This T cell receptor beta chain was obtained from a study of T cells in Graves' hyperthyroidism and ophthalmopathy. RNA transcripts served as the template for amplifying TCR beta CDR3 regions. The HTBI primer set was used in a first-round RT-PCR of the TCR CDR3. TCRdb reanalysed the multiplex PCR reads using MiXCR and keeps one entry per CDR3 protein. The sample lists hundreds of thousands of distinct CDR3 sequences, under 15% occurring once. This clonotype was counted many times. There are 14 residues in the CDR3. V was trimmed by 4 bases and J by 4 bases, leaving 14 bases between them. The V gene's germline CDR1 is SGHRS and CDR2 YFSETQ.

The specimen sequenced was blood. The receptor comes from a man aged 18 to 29 with Graves' ophthalmopathy. The gene calls are TRBV5-1 and TRBJ1-1; maybe TRBD1 (5 bases). The CDR3 DNA reads TGCGCCAGCAGCCAAAATACAGGTCGCACTGAAGCTTTCTTT. This translates into CASSQNTGRTEAFF.